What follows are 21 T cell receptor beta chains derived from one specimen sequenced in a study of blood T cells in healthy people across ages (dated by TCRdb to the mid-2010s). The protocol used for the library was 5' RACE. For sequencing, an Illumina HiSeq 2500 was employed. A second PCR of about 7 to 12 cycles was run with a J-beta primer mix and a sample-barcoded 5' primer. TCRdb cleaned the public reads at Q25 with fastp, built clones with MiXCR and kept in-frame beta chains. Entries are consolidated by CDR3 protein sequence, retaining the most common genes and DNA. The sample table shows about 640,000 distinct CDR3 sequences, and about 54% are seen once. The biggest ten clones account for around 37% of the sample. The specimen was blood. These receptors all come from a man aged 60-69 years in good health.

CDR3 loop: CASTKPNSPLHF. CDR3 in DNA: TGTGCCAGCACGAAGCCAAATTCACCCCTCCACTTT. This chain uses TRBV11-2 with TRBJ1-6; D is undetermined. V was trimmed by 7 bases and J by 7 bases, leaving 8 bases between them. The CDR3 covers 12 residues. Germline V gene sequence: CDR1 SGHAT, CDR2 FQNNGV. The full variable domain, its missing parts supplied by reference TRBV11-2 and TRBJ1-6, is EAGVAQSPRYKIIEKRQSVAFWCNPISGHATLYWYQQILGQGPKLLIQFQNNGVVDDSQLPKDRFSAERLKGVDSTLKIQPAKLEDSAVYLCASTKPNSPLHFGNGTRLTVT.

The CDR3 DNA reads TGTGCCAGCAGCCAAGGTTCGACCGTAGAGCAGTTCTTC. Protein sequence: CASSQGSTVEQFF. The chain joins TRBV3-1 to TRBJ2-1; unclear D gene. V was clipped by 1 base and J by 10 bases, with 11 bases between them. This CDR3 is 13 amino acids long. Germline V gene lookup returns CDR1 LGHDT and CDR2 YNNKEL (reference sequence).

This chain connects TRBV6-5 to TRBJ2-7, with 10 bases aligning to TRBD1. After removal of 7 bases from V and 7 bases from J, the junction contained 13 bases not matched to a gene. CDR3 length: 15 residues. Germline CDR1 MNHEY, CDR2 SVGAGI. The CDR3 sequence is CASTNMDRGKSEQYF. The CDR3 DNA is TGTGCCAGCACCAATATGGACAGGGGGAAGTCAGAGCAGTACTTC.

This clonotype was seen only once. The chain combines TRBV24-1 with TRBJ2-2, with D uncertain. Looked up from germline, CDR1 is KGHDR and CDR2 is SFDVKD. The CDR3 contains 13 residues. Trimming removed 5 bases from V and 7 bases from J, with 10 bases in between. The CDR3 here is CATSVRWNGELFF. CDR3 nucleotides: TGTGCCACCAGTGTTCGGTGGAACGGGGAGCTGTTTTTT.

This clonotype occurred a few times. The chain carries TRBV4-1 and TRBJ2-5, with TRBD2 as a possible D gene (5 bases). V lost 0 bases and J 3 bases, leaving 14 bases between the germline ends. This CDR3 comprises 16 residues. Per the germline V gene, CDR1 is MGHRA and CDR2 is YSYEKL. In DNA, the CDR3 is TGCGCCAGCAGCCAAGAACGGGGAGTGGGCGAAGAGACCCAGTACTTC. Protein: CASSQERGVGEETQYF.

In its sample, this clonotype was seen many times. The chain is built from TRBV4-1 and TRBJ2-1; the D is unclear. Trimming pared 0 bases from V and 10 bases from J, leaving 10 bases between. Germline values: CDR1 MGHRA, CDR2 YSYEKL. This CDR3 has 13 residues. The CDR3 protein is CASSQEPHGEQFF. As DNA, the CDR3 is TGCGCCAGCAGCCAAGAACCTCACGGGGAGCAGTTCTTC.

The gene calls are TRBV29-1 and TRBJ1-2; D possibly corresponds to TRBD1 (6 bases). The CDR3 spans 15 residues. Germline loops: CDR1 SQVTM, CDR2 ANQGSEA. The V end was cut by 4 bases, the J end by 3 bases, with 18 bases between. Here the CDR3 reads CSVAGGAGGYYGYTF. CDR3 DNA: TGCAGCGTTGCTGGGGGCGCGGGGGGGTACTATGGCTACACCTTC.

This chain's CDR3 is CATSDSGLEETQYF. CDR3 nucleotide sequence: TGTGCCACCAGTGATTCAGGGCTTGAAGAGACCCAGTACTTC. The V gene is TRBV24-1, the J gene TRBJ2-5; D possibly corresponds to TRBD1 (5 bases). This CDR3 has 14 amino acids. CDR1 and CDR2 from the germline V gene are KGHDR and SFDVKD. Trimming took off 2 bases at V and 3 bases at J, with 9 bases between the two ends.

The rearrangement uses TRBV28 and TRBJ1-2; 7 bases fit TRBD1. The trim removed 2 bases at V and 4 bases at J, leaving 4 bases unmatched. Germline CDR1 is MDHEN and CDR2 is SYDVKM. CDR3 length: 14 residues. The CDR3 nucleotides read TGTGCCAGCAGTTTAGGACAGGCTACCTATGGCTACACCTTC. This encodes CASSLGQATYGYTF.

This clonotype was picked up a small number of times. The CDR3 coding sequence is TGCAGTGCTGGGGAGGGAACTAACTATGGCTACACCTTC. It yields the protein CSAGEGTNYGYTF. The chain recombines TRBV20-1 with TRBJ1-2; the D is unclear. This CDR3 region has 13 residues. Per germline, CDR1 DFQATT and CDR2 SNEGSKA (reference sequence). Deletions cut 5 bases from V and 0 bases from J, with 10 bases between.

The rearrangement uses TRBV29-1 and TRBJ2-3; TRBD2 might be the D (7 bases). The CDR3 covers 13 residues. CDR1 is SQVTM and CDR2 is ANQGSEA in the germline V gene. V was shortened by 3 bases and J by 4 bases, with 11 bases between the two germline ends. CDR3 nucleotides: TGCAGCGTTGAGGGGGGGGGCCCAGATACGCAGTATTTT. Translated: CSVEGGGPDTQYF.

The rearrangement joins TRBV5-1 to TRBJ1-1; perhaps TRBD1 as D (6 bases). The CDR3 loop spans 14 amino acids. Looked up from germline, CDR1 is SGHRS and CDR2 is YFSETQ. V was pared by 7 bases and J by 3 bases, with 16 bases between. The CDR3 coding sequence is TGCGCCAGCCGGACCGGGGGCAGGGACACTGAAGCTTTCTTT. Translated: CASRTGGRDTEAFF. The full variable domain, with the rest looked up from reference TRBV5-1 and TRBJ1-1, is KAGVTQTPRYLIKTRGQQVTLSCSPISGHRSVSWYQQTPGQGLQFLFEYFSETQRNKGNFPGRFSGRQFSNSRSEMNVSTLELGDSALYLCASRTGGRDTEAFFGQGTRLTVV.

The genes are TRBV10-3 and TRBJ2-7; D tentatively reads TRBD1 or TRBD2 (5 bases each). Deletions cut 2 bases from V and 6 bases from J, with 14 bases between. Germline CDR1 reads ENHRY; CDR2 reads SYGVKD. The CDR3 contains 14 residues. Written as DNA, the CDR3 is TGTGCCATCAGTGAGCCCCGGGACGTAACCGAGCAGTACTTC. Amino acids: CAISEPRDVTEQYF.

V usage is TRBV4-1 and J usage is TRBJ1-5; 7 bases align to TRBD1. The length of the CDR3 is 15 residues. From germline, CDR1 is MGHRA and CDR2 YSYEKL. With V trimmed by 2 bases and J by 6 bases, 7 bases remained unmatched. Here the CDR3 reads CASSQPDRVGQPQHF. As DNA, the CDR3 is TGCGCCAGCAGCCAACCTGACAGGGTCGGTCAGCCCCAGCATTTT.

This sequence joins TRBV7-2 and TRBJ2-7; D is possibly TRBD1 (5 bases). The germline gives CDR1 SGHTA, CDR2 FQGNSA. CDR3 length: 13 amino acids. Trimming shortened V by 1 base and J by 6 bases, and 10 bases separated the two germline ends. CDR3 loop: CASSLEAGCEQYF. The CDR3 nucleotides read TGTGCCAGCAGCTTAGAGGCAGGGTGCGAGCAGTACTTC.

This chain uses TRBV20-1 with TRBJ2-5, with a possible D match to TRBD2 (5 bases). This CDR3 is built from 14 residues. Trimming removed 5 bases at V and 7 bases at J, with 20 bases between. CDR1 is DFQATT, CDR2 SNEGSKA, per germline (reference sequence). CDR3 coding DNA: TGCAGTGCTGCCGACCCCAACGGGGTCGGGACCCAGTACTTC. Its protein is CSAADPNGVGTQYF.

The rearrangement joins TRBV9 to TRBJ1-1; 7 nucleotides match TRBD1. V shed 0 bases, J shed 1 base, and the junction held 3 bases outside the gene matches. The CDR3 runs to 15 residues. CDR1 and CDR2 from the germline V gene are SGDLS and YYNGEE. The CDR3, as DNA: TGTGCCAGCAGCGTAGACCCAGGGGGGAACACTGAAGCTTTCTTT. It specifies CASSVDPGGNTEAFF. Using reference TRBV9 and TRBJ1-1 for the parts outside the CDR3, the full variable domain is DSGVTQTPKHLITATGQRVTLRCSPRSGDLSVYWYQQSLDQGLQFLIQYYNGEERAKGNILERFSAQQFPDLHSELNLSSLELGDSALYFCASSVDPGGNTEAFFGQGTRLTVV.

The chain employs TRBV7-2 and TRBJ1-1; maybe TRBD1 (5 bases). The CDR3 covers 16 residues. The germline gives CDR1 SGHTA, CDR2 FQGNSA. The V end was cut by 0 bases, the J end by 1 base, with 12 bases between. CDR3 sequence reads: CASSLAVRTPNTEAFF. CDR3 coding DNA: TGTGCCAGCAGCTTAGCTGTTAGGACACCGAACACTGAAGCTTTCTTT. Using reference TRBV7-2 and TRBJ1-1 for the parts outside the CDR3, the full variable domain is GAGVSQSPSNKVTEKGKDVELRCDPISGHTALYWYRQSLGQGLEFLIYFQGNSAPDKSGLPSDRFSAERTGGSVSTLTIQRTQQEDSAVYLCASSLAVRTPNTEAFFGQGTRLTVV.

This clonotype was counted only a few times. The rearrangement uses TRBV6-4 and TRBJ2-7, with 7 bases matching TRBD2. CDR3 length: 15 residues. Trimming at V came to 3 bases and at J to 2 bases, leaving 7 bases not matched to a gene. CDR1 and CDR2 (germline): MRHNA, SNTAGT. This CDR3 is CASSESSGVTYEQYF. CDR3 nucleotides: TGTGCCAGCAGTGAATCCAGCGGGGTTACCTACGAGCAGTACTTC.

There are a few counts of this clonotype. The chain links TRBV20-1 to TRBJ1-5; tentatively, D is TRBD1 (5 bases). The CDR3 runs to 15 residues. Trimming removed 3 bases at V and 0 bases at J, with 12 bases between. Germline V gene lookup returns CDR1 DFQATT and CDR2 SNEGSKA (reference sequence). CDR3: CSARGTGNSNQPQHF. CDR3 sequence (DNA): TGCAGTGCTAGGGGGACCGGAAATAGCAATCAGCCCCAGCATTTT.

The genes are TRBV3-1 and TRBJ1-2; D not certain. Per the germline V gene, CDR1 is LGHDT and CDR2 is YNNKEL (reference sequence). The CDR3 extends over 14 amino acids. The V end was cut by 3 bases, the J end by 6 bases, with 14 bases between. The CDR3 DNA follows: TGTGCCAGCAGCCACGGTGCACGAAAAAATGGCTACACCTTC. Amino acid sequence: CASSHGARKNGYTF.